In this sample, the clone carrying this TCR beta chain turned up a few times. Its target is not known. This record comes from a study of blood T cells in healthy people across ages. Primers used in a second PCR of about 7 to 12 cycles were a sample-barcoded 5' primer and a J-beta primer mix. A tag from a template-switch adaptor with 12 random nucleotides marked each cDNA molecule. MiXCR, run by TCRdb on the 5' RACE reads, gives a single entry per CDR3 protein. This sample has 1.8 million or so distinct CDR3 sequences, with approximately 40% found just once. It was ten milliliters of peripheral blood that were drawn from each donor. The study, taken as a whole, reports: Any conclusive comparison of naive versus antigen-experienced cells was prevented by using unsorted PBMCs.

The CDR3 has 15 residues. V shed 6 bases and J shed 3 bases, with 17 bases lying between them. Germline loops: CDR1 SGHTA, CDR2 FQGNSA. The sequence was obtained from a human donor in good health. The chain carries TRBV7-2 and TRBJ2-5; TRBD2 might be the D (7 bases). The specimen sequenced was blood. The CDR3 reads CASSQTRGAEETQYF. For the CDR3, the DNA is TGTGCCAGCAGTCAGACTCGGGGGGCGGAAGAGACCCAGTACTTC.